This is a list of T cell receptor beta chains from one sample in a study of shared clonotypes between healthy human individuals. This table comes from immunoSEQ multiplex PCR, and its TCRdb copy is limited to in-frame clones, with some not included. Of approximately 2.5 million clones detected, approximately 94% appear once; the ten largest clones hold roughly 0.39%. The sample was naive CD4+ T cells from PBMCs. The receptors were gathered from a man aged 18 to 30 in good health. Some clones in this sample may be carry-over from other donors' samples. Each CDR3 is given with its conserved first and last residue. The D gene is left open where the match is weak. Size is omitted from some rows. Given values are once, few, many or a class for expanded clones.

clone size	J gene	V gene	D gene	CDR3 protein	CDR3 DNA
few	TRBJ1-3	TRBV10-3	NA	CAIRPPRTISGNTIYF	TGTGCCATCAGGCCGCCCCGCACGATATCAGGAAACACCATATATTTT
NA	TRBJ2-5	TRBV7-7	NA	CASSLIRQRDTGETQYF	TGTGCCAGCAGCTTAATACGCCAGCGGGACACGGGGGAGACCCAGTACTTC
once	TRBJ2-7	TRBV4-1	TRBD1	CASSHDRDRGRPEQYF	TGCGCCAGCAGCCATGACCGGGACAGGGGGAGGCCCGAGCAGTACTTC
NA	TRBJ1-2	TRBV28	NA	CASSLSPRGYTF	TGTGCCAGCAGTTTATCCCCACGGGGCTACACCTTC
NA	TRBJ2-1	TRBV2	NA	CASSHPQTAPGRTYNEQFF	TGTGCCAGCAGTCATCCCCAAACGGCGCCAGGGAGAACCTACAATGAGCAGTTCTTC
NA	TRBJ2-7	TRBV9	NA	CASSGGGSSYEQYF	TGTGCCAGCAGCGGGGGCGGAAGCTCCTACGAGCAGTACTTC
NA	TRBJ1-1	TRBV18	NA	CASSPARGGHTEAFF	TGTGCCAGCTCACCAGCAAGGGGCGGGCACACTGAAGCTTTCTTT
NA	TRBJ1-2	TRBV4-1	NA	CASSQEGATRGGYTF	TGCGCCAGCAGCCAAGAGGGGGCCACCCGGGGTGGCTACACCTTC
NA	TRBJ2-1	TRBV28	TRBD2	CASSPTSGNLREQFF	TGTGCCAGCAGTCCGACTAGCGGGAATCTAAGGGAGCAGTTCTTC
NA	TRBJ1-3	TRBV7-2	NA	CASSPSGGSSGNTIYF	TGTGCCAGCAGCCCCTCGGGGGGGAGCTCTGGAAACACCATATATTTT
once	TRBJ2-7	TRBV19	NA	CASNRQVSSYEQYF	TGTGCCAGTAACCGGCAGGTATCCTCCTACGAGCAGTACTTC
NA	TRBJ1-3	TRBV5-8	TRBD1	CASSLNRGGSGNTIYF	TGTGCCAGCAGCTTAAACAGGGGAGGCTCTGGAAACACCATATATTTT
NA	TRBJ2-7	TRBV5-4	NA	CASSLRGATSYEQYF	TGTGCCAGCAGCTTGCGGGGGGCCACCTCCTACGAGCAGTACTTC
NA	TRBJ1-2	TRBV30	NA	CAWNGDRGGYTF	TGTGCCTGGAACGGGGATCGGGGCGGCTACACCTTC
NA	TRBJ1-2	TRBV7-6	NA	CASSPPTGLYGYTF	TGTGCCAGCAGCCCCCCCACAGGACTCTATGGCTACACCTTC
NA	TRBJ1-3	TRBV9	NA	CASSVSGNTIYF	TGTGCCAGCAGCGTATCCGGAAACACCATATATTTT
NA	TRBJ2-5	TRBV29-1	NA	CSVQLRGETQYF	TGCAGCGTACAACTTCGAGGCGAGACCCAGTACTTC
NA	TRBJ2-7	TRBV18	TRBD1	CASSPGQGAYEQYF	TGTGCCAGCTCCCCGGGACAGGGGGCTTACGAGCAGTACTTC
NA	TRBJ2-1	TRBV11-2	NA	CASSSEGRAGQFF	TGTGCCAGCAGCTCCGAAGGGCGAGCGGGGCAGTTCTTC
NA	TRBJ2-7	TRBV7-7	TRBD2	CASSLEGPGGEQYF	TGTGCCAGCAGCTTAGAAGGTCCGGGGGGCGAGCAGTACTTC
NA	TRBJ2-7	TRBV29-1	TRBD1	CSVSKAGTGPEQYF	TGCAGCGTCTCAAAAGCCGGGACAGGACCCGAGCAGTACTTC
few	TRBJ1-5	TRBV25-1	NA	CASGGGGQPQHF	TGTGCCAGCGGCGGGGGGGGACAGCCCCAGCATTTT
NA	TRBJ2-3	TRBV7-8	NA	CASSPLMTDTQYF	TGTGCCAGCAGCCCGCTTATGACAGATACGCAGTATTTT